This T cell receptor (beta chain) was obtained from a study of T cell repertoires in cytomegalovirus infection. In germline, CDR1 is LGHNA, CDR2 YNFKEQ. CDR3 size: 17 residues. The germline V and J ends were trimmed by 2 bases and 0 bases, with 14 bases remaining between them. TCRdb re-called the reads through MiXCR, storing one row per CDR3 protein. The sample holds about 260,000 distinct CDR3 sequences, about an eighth seen once. Study-wide findings and caveats: Cumulated frequencies of public TCR beta families served to identify carriers of CMV plus the relevant HLA.

This clonotype occurred many times. Its antigen remains unknown. Material for sequencing was PBMCs. The chain employs TRBV4-2 and TRBJ2-1; D unresolved. This clonotype was obtained from a human donor in good health (CMV status not recorded). Some clones in this sample may be carry-over from other donors' samples. The CDR3: CASSQPGTFSSYNEQFF. CDR3 nucleotide sequence: TGTGCCAGCAGCCAACCCGGTACATTCAGCTCCTACAATGAGCAGTTCTTC.